Listed here are 3 T cell receptor beta chains from one sample, sequenced in a study of T cells of healthy individuals. TCRdb fed the 5' RACE reads into MiXCR, producing one record per CDR3 protein. The sample has some 82,000 distinct CDR3 sequences, about 5% seen once. These TCRs come from a female donor in good health.

This clonotype has a count of ten or more. The chain couples TRBV6-5 to TRBJ2-6, with D possibly being TRBD1 (5 bases). Germline V gives CDR1 MNHEY, CDR2 SVGAGI. The V gene lost 0 bases and the J gene lost 2 bases, with 8 bases spanning the gap. The CDR3 runs 16 residues. In nucleotides, the CDR3 is TGTGCCAGCAGTTACTCGACAGCTCCTGGGGCCAACGTCCTGACTTTC. This translates into CASSYSTAPGANVLTF.

This clonotype was seen at least ten times. The chain has TRBV4-1 and TRBJ2-7, with 10 bases that match TRBD2. The CDR3 extends over 15 amino acids. The junction had 4 bases not matched to a gene; V was cut back by 3 bases and J by 2 bases. Germline lookup yields CDR1 MGHRA and CDR2 YSYEKL. CDR3 sequence: CASSQRLAGTYEQYF. The CDR3, as DNA: TGCGCCAGCAGCCAGAGACTAGCGGGCACCTACGAGCAGTACTTC.

The rearrangement links TRBV7-8 to TRBJ2-3; D may be TRBD2 (6 bases). CDR1 and CDR2 from the germline V gene are SGHVS and FQNEAQ. The CDR3 is made up of 16 amino acids. V lost 5 bases and J lost 3, with 18 bases in between. CDR3 bases: TGTGCCAGCAGCAACTCCAGACTAGTCATGACAGATACGCAGTATTTT. Translating gives CASSNSRLVMTDTQYF.